The 13 T cell receptor beta chains in this list originate from one sample, sequenced in a study of technical replicates of blood from several donors. Repertoires were generated with immunoSEQ multiplex PCR, while TCRdb's copy carries only in-frame clones and drops some. The sample consists of about 73,000 clones, around nine tenths of them appearing once. The sample consisted of PBMCs. All receptors come from a human donor in good health. Some clones in this sample may be carry-over from other donors' samples.

The V and J genes are TRBV18 and TRBJ1-5; D unclear. Trimming pared 3 bases from V and 2 bases from J, leaving 11 bases between. Germline V lookup: CDR1 KGHSH, CDR2 LQKENI. This CDR3 contains 15 residues. The CDR3 spells CASSPNYNGNQPQHF. The CDR3 region has the DNA TGTGCCAGCTCACCTAACTATAATGGCAATCAGCCCCAGCATTTT.

In DNA form, the CDR3 reads TGTGCCACCCAGCCGCGGGGCGGGGACCGGGGAGAGCAGTACTTC. It codes for CATQPRGGDRGEQYF. The V call is TRBV27, the J call TRBJ2-7, with a possible D match to TRBD2 (6 bases). Looked up from germline, CDR1 is MNHEY and CDR2 is SMNVEV (reference sequence). The CDR3 extends over 15 amino acids. V lost 10 bases, J lost 7 bases, and 26 bases lay in between.

The rearrangement uses TRBV5-1 and TRBJ2-1, with D perhaps TRBD2 (5 bases). V was shortened by 2 bases and J by 10 bases, with 13 bases between the two germline ends. The CDR3 has 13 amino acids. Germline values: CDR1 SGHRS, CDR2 YFSETQ. As DNA, the CDR3 is TGCGCCAGCAGCTTAGGCCCAGCGGAGGAGCAGTTCTTC. Its protein is CASSLGPAEEQFF.

This chain connects TRBV25-1 to TRBJ2-7; TRBD1 agrees at 8 bases. V lost 4 bases to trimming and J lost 6 bases; unmatched junction nucleotides: 11. Germline CDR1 and CDR2: MGHDK and SYGVNS. This CDR3 is built from 15 residues. The CDR3 DNA follows: TGTGCCAGCAGTGGCCCGGACAGGGTGTCAGGCGAGCAGTACTTC. Translating it yields CASSGPDRVSGEQYF.

This chain joins TRBV4-3 and TRBJ2-7; 10 positions agree with TRBD2. Per the germline V gene, CDR1 is LGHNA and CDR2 is YSLEER. This CDR3 region has 15 residues. V shed 5 bases and J 2 bases; nucleotides not matched to a gene: 6. CDR3 bases: TGCGCCAGCAGCTCGGCTAGCGGGGGCGCCTACGAGCAGTACTTC. Its translation: CASSSASGGAYEQYF.

V and J are TRBV27 and TRBJ1-5; D unclear. CDR1 and CDR2 (germline): MNHEY, SMNVEV (reference sequence). The CDR3 spans 15 residues. With 5 bases removed from V and 7 bases from J, the gap between germline ends came to 18 bases. CDR3 in amino acids: CASSPTTRVGQPQHF. In DNA, the CDR3 is TGTGCCAGCAGTCCGACGACTAGGGTGGGACAGCCCCAGCATTTT.

V and J are TRBV18 and TRBJ1-1; no reliable D call. CDR1 is KGHSH and CDR2 is LQKENI in the germline V gene. This CDR3 is 14 amino acids long. The ends were cut back, 2 bases at V and 1 base at J, with 8 bases in the middle. The CDR3 DNA reads as TGTGCCAGCTCACCATATAACACGAACACTGAAGCTTTCTTT. Residues: CASSPYNTNTEAFF.

This chain links TRBV7-2 with TRBJ2-1; 8 bases map to TRBD1. This CDR3 has 14 amino acids. From germline, CDR1 is SGHTA and CDR2 FQGNSA. Losses at the gene ends were 5 bases for V and 8 bases for J; bases not matched to a gene: 8. CDR3 in amino acids: CASSKQGAVDEQFF. The CDR3 DNA reads as TGTGCCAGCAGCAAGCAGGGGGCGGTCGATGAGCAGTTCTTC.

The chain is built from TRBV6-5 and TRBJ2-3, with TRBD2 identical over 7 bases. This CDR3 has 15 residues. The V gene's germline CDR1 is MNHEY and CDR2 SVGAGI. V lost 6 bases to trimming and J lost 3 bases; unmatched junction nucleotides: 9. The CDR3 spells CASSYRLADTDTQYF. DNA of the CDR3: TGTGCCAGCAGCTACAGGCTAGCGGATACAGATACGCAGTATTTT.

CDR3 sequence: CASSQDGTSGGAGTGELFF. The CDR3, as DNA: TGTGCCAGCAGCCAAGATGGGACTAGCGGGGGGGCGGGCACCGGGGAGCTGTTTTTT. The chain has TRBV4-2 and TRBJ2-2; 16 bases align to TRBD2. V lost 0 bases and J lost 4; bases outside the gene matches: 5. This CDR3 spans 19 amino acids. Germline CDR1 is LGHNA and CDR2 is YNFKEQ.

The chain carries TRBV7-2 and TRBJ1-6; D possibly corresponds to TRBD1 (5 bases). The V end lost 5 bases, the J end lost 10 bases, and 12 bases lay between the germline ends. In germline, CDR1 is SGHTA, CDR2 FQGNSA. This CDR3 spans 13 amino acids. The CDR3 region has the DNA TGTGCCAGCAGCCCCCGCAGGGAATCACCCCTCCACTTT. Translated, it gives CASSPRRESPLHF. The whole variable domain, filled in from reference TRBV7-2 and TRBJ1-6, reads GAGVSQSPSNKVTEKGKDVELRCDPISGHTALYWYRQSLGQGLEFLIYFQGNSAPDKSGLPSDRFSAERTGGSVSTLTIQRTQQEDSAVYLCASSPRRESPLHFGNGTRLTVT.

A single count supports this clone. The chain carries TRBV11-2 and TRBJ2-1; D perhaps matches TRBD2 (6 bases). Trimming removed 5 bases from V and 3 bases from J, with 11 bases in between. The germline V gene has CDR1 SGHAT and CDR2 FQNNGV. The CDR3 extends over 14 amino acids. Here the CDR3 reads CASSPLRGYNEQFF. CDR3 bases: TGTGCCAGCAGCCCCCTGCGGGGCTACAATGAGCAGTTCTTC. Variable domain in full (rest from reference TRBV11-2 and TRBJ2-1): EAGVAQSPRYKIIEKRQSVAFWCNPISGHATLYWYQQILGQGPKLLIQFQNNGVVDDSQLPKDRFSAERLKGVDSTLKIQPAKLEDSAVYLCASSPLRGYNEQFFGPGTRLTVL.

This clone is a singleton in its sample. The rearrangement links TRBV5-4 to TRBJ2-7; 8 bases fit TRBD2. This CDR3 has 14 residues. CDR1 is SGHNT, CDR2 YYREEE, per germline (reference sequence). The J segment lost 4 bases and the V segment lost 2 bases, leaving 5 bases of the junction unmatched. The CDR3 spells CASSLGTRAYEQYF. CDR3 sequence (DNA): TGTGCCAGCAGCTTAGGGACTAGAGCATACGAGCAGTACTTC. The variable domain in full, completed from reference TRBV5-4 and TRBJ2-7, reads ETGVTQSPTHLIKTRGQQVTLRCSSQSGHNTVSWYQQALGQGPQFIFQYYREEENGRGNFPPRFSGLQFPNYSSELNVNALELDDSALYLCASSLGTRAYEQYFGPGTRLTVT.